The subject of this entry is one T cell receptor beta chain. The germline gene is not matched at one end of the junction; a read error may be the cause. The record originates from a study of OX40 agonist ivuxolimab in advanced cancers. Background on the study: Mean age 60 years, range about 20 to 79; about 85% male. Prior therapy, whether anti-PD-1, anti-PD-L1 or anti-CTLA-4, was allowed, and approximately 40% had some.

The method was immunoSEQ multiplex PCR; TCRdb's version includes in-frame clones alone and lacks a portion of them. The table shows 65,000 to 90,000 clones, with around 90% occurring only once. The CDR3 is made up of 14 amino acids. The germline V gene encodes CDR1 SGDLS and CDR2 YYNGEE. Specimen: CD4+ or CD8+ T cells sorted from blood, collected in a trial of the OX40 agonist ivuxolimab. The sequence was obtained from an adult with an advanced solid tumor such as melanoma, head and neck, liver or kidney cancer. The V gene is TRBV9, the J gene TRBJ1-1; weak D call: TRBD1 (5 bases). The CDR3 nucleotides read TGTGCCAGCCGATCCTCAGGGACCCCCGCCTGGACCTATTTT. This sequence encodes CASRSSGTPAWTYF.